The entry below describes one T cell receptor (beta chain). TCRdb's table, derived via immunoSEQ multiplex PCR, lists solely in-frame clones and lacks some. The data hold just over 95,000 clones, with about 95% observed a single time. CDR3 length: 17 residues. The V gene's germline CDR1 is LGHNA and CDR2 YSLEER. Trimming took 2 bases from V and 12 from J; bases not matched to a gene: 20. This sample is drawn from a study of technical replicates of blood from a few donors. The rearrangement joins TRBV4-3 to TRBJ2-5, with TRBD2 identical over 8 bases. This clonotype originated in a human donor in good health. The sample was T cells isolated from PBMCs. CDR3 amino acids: CASSQTVDGIAGIGKYF. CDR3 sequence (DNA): TGCGCCAGCAGCCAAACGGTAGATGGAATAGCGGGAATCGGCAAGTACTTC.